Listed here are 12 T cell receptor beta chains from one sample, sequenced in a study of technical replicates of blood from a handful of donors. Clones were sequenced by immunoSEQ multiplex PCR, and TCRdb holds only the in-frame ones, with some missing. The sample lists 84,000 or so clones, 85% to 95% occurring once. The sequencing input was T cells isolated from PBMCs. The receptor set was obtained from a human donor in good health.

The chain couples TRBV5-6 to TRBJ1-5; 9 bases are a match to TRBD1. CDR1 SGHDT and CDR2 YYEEEE come from the germline V gene. The CDR3 covers 14 residues. Unmatched junction bases numbered 3, after V lost 3 bases and J lost 5 bases. The CDR3: CASSWGQGYQPQHF. In DNA form, the CDR3 reads TGTGCCAGCAGCTGGGGACAGGGATATCAGCCCCAGCATTTT.

The chain recombines TRBV2 with TRBJ1-4, with D maybe TRBD1 (6 bases). CDR3 length: 15 amino acids. The V end lost 6 bases, the J end lost 4 bases, and 15 bases lay between the germline ends. From germline, CDR1 is SNHLY and CDR2 FYNNEI. The CDR3 spells CASRAPGQYNEKLFF. CDR3 nucleotides: TGTGCCAGCAGGGCCCCGGGACAATATAATGAAAAACTGTTTTTT.

J is TRBJ2-7 and V is TRBV11-2; possible D gene TRBD2, 6 bases. V lost 1 base, J lost 3 bases, and 13 bases lay in between. The germline V gene encodes CDR1 SGHAT and CDR2 FQNNGV. The CDR3 totals 15 residues. CDR3 sequence reads: CASSLGVAASYEQYF. The CDR3 nucleotides are TGTGCCAGCAGCTTAGGGGTAGCGGCCAGCTACGAGCAGTACTTC.

The gene calls are TRBV19 and TRBJ1-5, with a weak D call TRBD1 (6 bases). The CDR3 is 15 amino acids. Trimming left V 6 bases short and J 3 bases short, with 15 bases between. Germline loops: CDR1 LNHDA, CDR2 SQIVND (reference sequence). This CDR3 reads CASSATGGSNQPQHF. The CDR3 DNA sequence: TGTGCCAGTAGCGCGACAGGCGGCTCCAATCAGCCCCAGCATTTT.

The rearrangement uses TRBV30 and TRBJ2-5; 8 bases align to TRBD2. J gave up 5 bases and V 0 bases, and 5 bases lay outside the gene matches. The CDR3 spans 14 residues. Germline V lookup: CDR1 GTSNPN, CDR2 SVGIG (reference sequence). For the CDR3, the DNA is TGTGCCTGGAGTGTGCGGGGGGCCGTGGAGACCCAGTACTTC. This gives the protein CAWSVRGAVETQYF.

With regard to this clone: One end of the junction varies from germline; a read error may be responsible. The chain links TRBV13 to TRBJ1-4, with 9 bases identical to TRBD1. Per germline, CDR1 PRHDT and CDR2 FYEKMQ (reference sequence). CDR3 length: 17 amino acids. CDR3 nucleotide sequence: TGTGCCAGCAGTTTAGCAGCCTCGGGGACAGGGACAGAAAAACTGTTTTTT. Translating it yields CASSLAASGTGTEKLFF.

J is TRBJ1-5 and V is TRBV27, with TRBD1 matching over 10 bases. V lost 1 base to trimming and J lost 4 bases; unmatched junction nucleotides: 10. There are 18 residues in the CDR3. Germline V gene sequence: CDR1 MNHEY, CDR2 SMNVEV (reference sequence). CDR3 sequence reads: CASSLFPPPDRGNQPQHF. CDR3 in DNA: TGTGCCAGCAGTTTATTCCCCCCCCCGGACAGGGGGAATCAGCCCCAGCATTTT.

The genes are TRBV27 and TRBJ2-3; the match to TRBD2 covers 13 bases. This CDR3 is built from 14 residues. The V and J ends lost 6 bases and 4 bases, in that order; junction bases with no gene match: 1. Per the germline V gene, CDR1 is MNHEY and CDR2 is SMNVEV (reference sequence). The CDR3 here is CASRGLAGPDTQYF. CDR3 nucleotide sequence: TGTGCCAGCAGGGGACTAGCGGGACCAGATACGCAGTATTTT.

This chain links TRBV29-1 with TRBJ2-1; TRBD2 aligns across 8 bases. Germline V CDR1 and CDR2: SQVTM, ANQGSEA. The CDR3 length is 15 residues. The V and J ends lost 7 bases and 0 bases, in that order; junction bases with no gene match: 8. Here the CDR3 reads CSAQGLVDSYNEQFF. CDR3 bases: TGCAGCGCCCAGGGACTAGTAGACTCCTACAATGAGCAGTTCTTC.

A remark on this clone: The same CDR3 also results from other DNA sequences found in this sample. The chain has TRBV18 and TRBJ1-5, with TRBD1 identical over 7 bases. CDR1 and CDR2 (germline): KGHSH, LQKENI. This CDR3 spans 14 amino acids. After removal of 3 bases from V and 6 bases from J, the junction contained 5 bases not matched to a gene. CDR3 sequence (DNA): TGTGCCAGCTCACCTGAGGGGGCTAGTCAGCCCCAGCATTTT. Amino acid sequence: CASSPEGASQPQHF.

The sample holds one count of this clone. V gene TRBV27 combines with J gene TRBJ1-5; D is unresolved. Deletions cut 5 bases from V and 4 bases from J, with 15 bases between. There are 15 residues in the CDR3. Germline CDR1 and CDR2: MNHEY and SMNVEV (reference sequence). The CDR3 is CASSRFGLQNQPQHF. The CDR3 DNA sequence: TGTGCCAGCAGTCGCTTCGGTCTCCAAAATCAGCCCCAGCATTTT.

The V gene is TRBV29-1, the J gene TRBJ2-7, with D maybe TRBD2 (6 bases). Trimming left V 0 bases short and J 7 bases short, with 16 bases between. Germline loops: CDR1 SQVTM, CDR2 ANQGSEA. The CDR3 loop spans 14 amino acids. The CDR3, as DNA: TGCAGCGTTGAAGATCGCGGAGGGGTAGAGGAGCAGTACTTC. Translating gives CSVEDRGGVEEQYF.